The present entry profiles one T cell receptor (beta chain) with its context. The antigen remains unidentified. This sample was included in a study of T cell repertoires in cytomegalovirus infection. TCRdb independently ran MiXCR on the reads; one entry per CDR3 protein. The sample has some 120,000 distinct CDR3 sequences; more than 25% are singletons. Germline V gene sequence: CDR1 ENHRY, CDR2 SYGVKD. This CDR3 comprises 12 residues. V was cut by 6 bases and J by 4 bases, with 9 bases left in between. The sequence came from a human donor in good health (CMV status not recorded). Some clones in this sample may be carry-over from other donors' samples. Material: CD8+ T cells from cultured PBMCs, obtained from culture after CMV antigen stimulation. The gene calls are TRBV10-3 and TRBJ1-1; D not certain. DNA of the CDR3: TGTGCCATCAGGGCCGGGTTCACTGAAGCTTTCTTT. Protein sequence: CAIRAGFTEAFF.